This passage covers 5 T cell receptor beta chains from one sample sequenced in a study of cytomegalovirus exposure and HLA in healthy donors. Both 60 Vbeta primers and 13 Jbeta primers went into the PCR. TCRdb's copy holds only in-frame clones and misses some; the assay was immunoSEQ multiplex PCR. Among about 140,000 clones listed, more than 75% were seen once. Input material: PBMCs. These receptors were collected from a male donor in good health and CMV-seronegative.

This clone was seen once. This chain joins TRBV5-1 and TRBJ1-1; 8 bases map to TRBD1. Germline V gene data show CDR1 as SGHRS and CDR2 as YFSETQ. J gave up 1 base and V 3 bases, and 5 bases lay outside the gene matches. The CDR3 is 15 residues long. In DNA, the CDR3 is TGCGCCAGCAGCTCGACAGGGGACAAGAACACTGAAGCTTTCTTT. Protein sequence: CASSSTGDKNTEAFF. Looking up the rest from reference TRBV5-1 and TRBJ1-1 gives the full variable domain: KAGVTQTPRYLIKTRGQQVTLSCSPISGHRSVSWYQQTPGQGLQFLFEYFSETQRNKGNFPGRFSGRQFSNSRSEMNVSTLELGDSALYLCASSSTGDKNTEAFFGQGTRLTVV.

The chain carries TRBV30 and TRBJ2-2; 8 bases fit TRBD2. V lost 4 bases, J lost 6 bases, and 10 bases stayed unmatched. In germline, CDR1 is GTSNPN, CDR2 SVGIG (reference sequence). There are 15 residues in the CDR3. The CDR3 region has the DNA TGTGCCTGGACGGACGGGGGGGCCCTGGCCGGGGAGCTGTTTTTT. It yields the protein CAWTDGGALAGELFF.

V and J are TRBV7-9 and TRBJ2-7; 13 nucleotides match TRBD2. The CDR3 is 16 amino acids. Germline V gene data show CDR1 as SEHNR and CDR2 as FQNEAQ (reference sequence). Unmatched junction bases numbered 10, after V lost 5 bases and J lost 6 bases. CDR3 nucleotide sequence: TGTGCCAGCAGCGACGGGACTAGCGGGGTAAGCGGCGAGCAGTACTTC. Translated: CASSDGTSGVSGEQYF.

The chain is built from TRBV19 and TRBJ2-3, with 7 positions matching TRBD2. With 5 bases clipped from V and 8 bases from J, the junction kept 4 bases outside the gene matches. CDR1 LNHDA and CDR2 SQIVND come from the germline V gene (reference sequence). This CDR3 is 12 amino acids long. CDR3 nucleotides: TGTGCCAGTAGTCCCGGCGGGGGTACGCAGTATTTT. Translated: CASSPGGGTQYF. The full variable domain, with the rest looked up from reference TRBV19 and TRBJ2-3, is DGGITQSPKYLFRKEGQNVTLSCEQNLNHDAMYWYRQDPGQGLRLIYYSQIVNDFQKGDIAEGYSVSREKKESFPLTVTSAQKNPTAFYLCASSPGGGTQYFGPGTRLTVL.

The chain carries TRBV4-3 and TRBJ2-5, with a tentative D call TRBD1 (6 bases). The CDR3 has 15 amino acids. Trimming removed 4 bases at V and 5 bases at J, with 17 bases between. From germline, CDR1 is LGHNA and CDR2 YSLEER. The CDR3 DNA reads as TGCGCCAGCAGCCGAAATACAGGGATTTCGGAGACCCAGTACTTC. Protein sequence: CASSRNTGISETQYF.